Following are 15 T cell receptor beta chains from one sample sequenced in a study of blood T cell repertoires in COVID-19. This table comes from immunoSEQ multiplex PCR, and its TCRdb copy is limited to in-frame clones, with some not included. The sample includes around 230,000 clones, more than 70% of them seen just once. Sequencing was performed on peripheral blood. The receptors shown here come from a woman aged 45-60 years with acute or convalescent COVID-19.

This chain joins TRBV5-1 and TRBJ1-4; TRBD1 is a possible D gene (5 bases). The CDR3 loop spans 14 amino acids. V gave up 5 bases and J gave up 4 bases, with 12 bases separating them. Looked up from germline, CDR1 is SGHRS and CDR2 is YFSETQ. CDR3 in amino acids: CASRPGGNNEKLFF. The CDR3 DNA reads as TGCGCCAGCAGACCCGGGGGAAATAATGAAAAACTGTTTTTT.

The chain employs TRBV25-1 and TRBJ2-4; 9 nucleotides align to TRBD1. In germline, CDR1 is MGHDK, CDR2 SYGVNS. The CDR3 contains 17 residues. The V and J ends lost 3 bases and 7 bases, in that order; junction bases with no gene match: 13. The CDR3 loop is CASSDSGTGTLSNIQYF. The CDR3 DNA reads as TGTGCCAGCAGTGATTCGGGGACAGGGACTCTTTCGAACATTCAGTACTTC. The variable domain in full, with the rest retrieved from reference TRBV25-1 and TRBJ2-4, is EADIYQTPRYLVIGTGKKITLECSQTMGHDKMYWYQQDPGMELHLIHYSYGVNSTEKGDLSSESTVSRIRTEHFPLTLESARPSHTSQYLCASSDSGTGTLSNIQYFGAGTRLSVL.

This clone was picked up a small number of times. V is TRBV27 and J is TRBJ2-3; 13 bases match TRBD2. The CDR3 has 18 residues. The J segment lost 3 bases and the V segment lost 2 bases, leaving 8 bases of the junction unmatched. Germline CDR1 is MNHEY and CDR2 is SMNVEV (reference sequence). The CDR3 reads CASSLDTSGRARTDTQYF. DNA of the CDR3: TGTGCCAGCAGTTTAGATACTAGCGGGAGGGCCAGGACAGATACGCAGTATTTT.

The chain employs TRBV5-1 and TRBJ1-1; perhaps TRBD1 as D (5 bases). Trimming removed 7 bases from V and 0 bases from J, with 16 bases in between. Germline V gives CDR1 SGHRS, CDR2 YFSETQ. This CDR3 is 15 amino acids long. The DNA for the CDR3 is TGCGCCAGCGGTCTTGGGAGGGGCCTGAACACTGAAGCTTTCTTT. Its protein is CASGLGRGLNTEAFF.

The chain is built from TRBV21-1 and TRBJ2-5; the table gives TRBD2 as D, unverified against the DNA. TRBV21-1 is shown as a pseudogene. The CDR3 is 17 amino acids. CDR3 sequence (DNA): TGTGCCAGCAGTCACCCACTAGCGGGAGGGCCGTATGGGACCCAGTACTTC. Residues: CASSHPLAGGPYGTQYF.

The chain uses TRBV7-2 and TRBJ1-6, with D tentatively TRBD1 (6 bases). Germline CDR1 and CDR2: SGHTA and FQGNSA. V lost 2 bases, J lost 13 bases, and 15 bases lay in between. There are 14 residues in the CDR3. CDR3 sequence reads: CASSLQGTTGPLHF. CDR3 in DNA: TGTGCCAGCAGCTTACAGGGGACGACGGGGCCCCTCCACTTT.

The rearrangement joins TRBV2 to TRBJ2-7, with 14 positions matching TRBD2. V dropped 6 bases and J dropped 7; count of bases not matched to a gene: 20. Germline CDR1 SNHLY, CDR2 FYNNEI. This CDR3 is 19 amino acids long. The CDR3 protein is CASSGTGLAGGLVPREQYF. Here the CDR3 DNA reads TGTGCCAGCAGCGGAACCGGACTAGCGGGAGGCCTAGTACCTAGAGAGCAGTACTTC.

The chain has TRBV3-1 (or the pseudogene TRBV3-2) and TRBJ2-7; D is possibly TRBD2 (6 bases). This CDR3 is built from 15 residues. Germline-derived CDR1 and CDR2 are LGHDT and YNNKEL (reference sequence). V was trimmed by 0 bases and J by 6 bases, leaving 15 bases between them. CDR3 in amino acids: CASSQDLTTAGEQYF. The CDR3 nucleotides are TGTGCCAGCAGCCAAGACCTCACCACAGCGGGCGAGCAGTACTTC.

The chain is built from TRBV7-9 and TRBJ1-2; maybe TRBD1 (5 bases). V was cut by 5 bases and J by 5 bases, with 9 bases left in between. CDR3 length: 12 amino acids. Per the germline V gene, CDR1 is SEHNR and CDR2 is FQNEAQ (reference sequence). For the CDR3, the DNA is TGTGCCAGCAGCAGGGGAGGATATGGCTACACCTTC. Protein sequence: CASSRGGYGYTF.

The rearrangement uses TRBV30 and TRBJ1-5; 11 nucleotides line up with TRBD1. V shed 1 base, J shed 9 bases, and the junction held 8 bases outside the gene matches. This CDR3 has 15 residues. The V gene's germline CDR1 is GTSNPN and CDR2 SVGIG (reference sequence). Here the CDR3 reads CAWSGDRGSLWPQHF. In DNA form, the CDR3 reads TGTGCCTGGAGTGGGGACAGGGGGTCCTTGTGGCCCCAGCATTTT. Together with reference TRBV30 and TRBJ1-5, the CDR3 gives the full variable domain: SQTIHQWPATLVQPVGSPLSLECTVEGTSNPNLYWYRQAAGRGLQLLFYSVGIGQISSEVPQNLSASRPQDRQFILSSKKLLLSDSGFYLCAWSGDRGSLWPQHFGDGTRLSIL.

This clone was counted a single time. The V and J genes are TRBV6-5 and TRBJ2-1; 9 bases align to TRBD2. The CDR3 contains 14 residues. Germline CDR1 MNHEY, CDR2 SVGAGI. V shed 10 bases and J 7 bases; nucleotides not matched to a gene: 11. Written as DNA, the CDR3 is TGTGCCACCGCCTTTGGGCGGGGGGGTAATGAGCAGTTCTTC. This encodes CATAFGRGGNEQFF.

This clone was observed at least ten times. The V call is TRBV3-1 (or the pseudogene TRBV3-2), the J call TRBJ1-3; the D is unclear. Trimming removed 1 base at V and 0 bases at J, with 4 bases between. In germline, CDR1 is LGHDT, CDR2 YNNKEL (reference sequence). The CDR3 length is 14 residues. The CDR3 is CASSQGASGNTIYF. The CDR3 bases are TGTGCCAGCAGCCAAGGGGCCTCTGGAAACACCATATATTTT.

The V gene is TRBV28, the J gene TRBJ2-7, with D tentatively TRBD2 (5 bases). The CDR3 covers 11 residues. Trimming pared 7 bases from V and 9 bases from J, leaving 13 bases between. Germline assignment: CDR1 MDHEN and CDR2 SYDVKM. DNA of the CDR3: TGTGCCAGCACTACGAGGGCGGGGCAGTACTTC. As protein: CASTTRAGQYF.

The gene calls are TRBV5-1 and TRBJ2-1; 8 bases line up with TRBD1. Germline V lookup: CDR1 SGHRS, CDR2 YFSETQ. Unmatched junction bases numbered 4, after V lost 3 bases and J lost 8 bases. This CDR3 contains 13 residues. The CDR3 region is CASSSQGGDEQFF. As DNA, the CDR3 is TGCGCCAGCAGCTCACAGGGGGGCGATGAGCAGTTCTTC. Full variable domain (missing parts from reference TRBV5-1 and TRBJ2-1): KAGVTQTPRYLIKTRGQQVTLSCSPISGHRSVSWYQQTPGQGLQFLFEYFSETQRNKGNFPGRFSGRQFSNSRSEMNVSTLELGDSALYLCASSSQGGDEQFFGPGTRLTVL.

J is TRBJ2-5 and V is TRBV28; TRBD1 matches 12 bases. Germline loops: CDR1 MDHEN, CDR2 SYDVKM. Losses at the gene ends were 4 bases for V and 7 bases for J; bases not matched to a gene: 13. The CDR3 extends over 17 amino acids. DNA for the CDR3: TGTGCCAGCAGTTCGGGACAGGGGGCGACCCCAAGTGGGACCCAGTACTTC. It yields the protein CASSSGQGATPSGTQYF.